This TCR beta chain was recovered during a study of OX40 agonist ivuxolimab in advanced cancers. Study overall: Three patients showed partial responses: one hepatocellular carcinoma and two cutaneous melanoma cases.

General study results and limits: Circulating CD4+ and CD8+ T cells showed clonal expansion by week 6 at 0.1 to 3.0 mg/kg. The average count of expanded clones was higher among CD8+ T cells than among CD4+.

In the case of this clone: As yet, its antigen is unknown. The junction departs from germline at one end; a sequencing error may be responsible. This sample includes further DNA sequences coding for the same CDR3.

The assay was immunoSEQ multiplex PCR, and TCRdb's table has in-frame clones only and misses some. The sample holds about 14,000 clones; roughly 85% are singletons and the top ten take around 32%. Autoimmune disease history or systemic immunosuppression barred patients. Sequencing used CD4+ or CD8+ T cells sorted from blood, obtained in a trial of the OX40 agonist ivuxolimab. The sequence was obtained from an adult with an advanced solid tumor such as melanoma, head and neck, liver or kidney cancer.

Written as DNA, the CDR3 is TGCGCCAGCAGCCCTCAAGGGACATGGGAGACCCAGTACTTC. Translation gives CASSPQGTWETQYF. The chain uses TRBV27 and TRBJ2-5; TRBD1 might be the D (6 bases). Per the germline V gene, CDR1 is MNHEY and CDR2 is SMNVEV (reference sequence). The CDR3 is 14 residues long.